The rows below give T cell receptor beta chains drawn from one sample of a study of T cell repertoires in cytomegalovirus infection. One entry per CDR3 protein results from TCRdb running MiXCR on the reads. Among 550,000 to 850,000 distinct CDR3 sequences listed, roughly 36% were seen once. Their cognate antigens are unknown. The material was cultured PBMCs, obtained from culture after CMV antigen stimulation. These receptors originate from a human donor in good health (CMV status not recorded). Some clones in this sample may be carry-over from other donors' samples. Both conserved end residues are part of each CDR3. The D gene is left open where the match is weak. A row's size may be missing; if present it is once, few, many or a size class.

CDR3aa	CDR3nt	abundance	v_gene	j_gene	d_gene
CASSYQGQQPQHF	TGTGCCAGCAGTTACCAGGGCCAGCAGCCCCAGCATTTT	NA	TRBV6-2/TRBV6-3	TRBJ1-5	NA
CASSPTGPAGEQYF	TGTGCCAGCAGCCCCACCGGTCCTGCGGGGGAGCAGTACTTC	NA	TRBV7-2	TRBJ2-7	NA
CASSSGTGYGNTIYF	TGTGCCAGCAGCTCCGGGACAGGGTATGGAAACACCATATATTTT	NA	TRBV11-2	TRBJ1-3	TRBD1
CASVEFRGSSYNEQFF	TGTGCCAGCGTCGAGTTTCGTGGTAGCTCCTACAATGAGCAGTTCTTC	NA	TRBV2	TRBJ2-1	NA
CSAARIGSAHTDTQYF	TGCAGTGCTGCAAGGATAGGTAGCGCGCACACAGATACGCAGTATTTT	NA	TRBV20-1	TRBJ2-3	NA
CASSPGGRGNTEAFF	TGTGCCAGCAGCCCGGGGGGGCGTGGGAACACTGAAGCTTTCTTT	few	TRBV7-9	TRBJ1-1	NA
CASSRRDTTYNEQFF	TGTGCCAGCAGTCGCCGGGACACGACCTACAATGAGCAGTTCTTC	many	TRBV7-9	TRBJ2-1	NA
CASSLALGVNTEAFF	TGTGCCAGCAGCTTAGCCTTGGGGGTGAACACTGAAGCTTTCTTT	many	TRBV7-9	TRBJ1-1	NA
CAGGDTQYF	TGTGCCGGAGGGGATACGCAGTATTTT	NA	TRBV7-2	TRBJ2-3	NA
CASKTPFVEGLSRPYEQYF	TGTGCCAGCAAGACCCCCTTTGTCGAGGGGCTCAGCAGACCCTACGAGCAGTACTTC	NA	TRBV6-2/TRBV6-3	TRBJ2-7	NA